A selection of T cell receptor beta chains follows, all from one sample in a study of cytomegalovirus exposure and HLA in healthy donors. TCRdb keeps only in-frame clones here, not all; method: immunoSEQ multiplex PCR. This sample has over 120,000 clones, with 94% found just once. The sequencing sample was made of PBMCs. These receptors all stem from a man between 18 and 29 years old in good health and CMV-seropositive. CDR3s include the opening cysteine and the closing phenylalanine or tryptophan.

J gene,V gene,CDR3 protein
TRBJ1-1,TRBV27,CASSFHRGGTEAFF
TRBJ2-3,TRBV4-1,CASSPLVRGTDTQYF
TRBJ2-1,TRBV6-4,CASSEWTSGVKFF
TRBJ1-2,TRBV7-2,CASSLAVGEATYGYTF
TRBJ2-5,TRBV6-5,CASYRSAEETQYF
TRBJ2-3,TRBV28,CASSPGTSGSLDTQYF
TRBJ2-1,TRBV4-1,CASSHPAGGSYNEQFF
TRBJ2-3,TRBV5-4,CASSPGGAATDTQYF
TRBJ2-2,TRBV7-2,CASSLVGTSGNTGELFF
TRBJ2-3,TRBV11-2,CASSSFEEITDTQYF
TRBJ2-3,TRBV7-8,CASSSRLAGVKDTQYF
TRBJ2-1,TRBV20-1,CSASAGREQFF
TRBJ1-2,TRBV29-1,CSVGGGANYGYTF
TRBJ1-4,TRBV2,CASSEASEKLFF
TRBJ2-3,TRBV4-1,CASSQEGRGTDTQYF
TRBJ2-1,TRBV27,CASSPRTPGLRRDEQFF
TRBJ2-7,TRBV2,CASNRRRPGETFYEQYF
TRBJ1-1,TRBV5-1,CASSYGGAVGNTEAFF
TRBJ2-1,TRBV5-8,CASSVGVGQFF
TRBJ2-3,TRBV7-9,CASSFQTSGGVDTQYF
TRBJ1-2,TRBV6-1,CASSESGIANYGYTF
TRBJ2-2,TRBV11-2,CASGRSYTGELFF
TRBJ1-1,TRBV28,CASRGSTVNTEAFF
TRBJ1-2,TRBV18,CASSPERDRDRPYLGYTF
TRBJ2-2,TRBV5-1,CASSFLAGTGGGELFF
TRBJ2-2,TRBV5-4,CASSLFSEDTGELFF
TRBJ1-5,TRBV18,CASSQGFNQPQHF
TRBJ1-2,TRBV19,CASSVGQSRVGYTF
TRBJ2-1,TRBV6-4,CASSPEGLAGDEQFF
TRBJ2-2,TRBV11-3,CASSLWSGGPTENTGELFF
TRBJ2-3,TRBV2,CASSTGFTDTQYF
TRBJ2-1,TRBV29-1,CSVVGDKQFF
TRBJ1-1,TRBV7-9,CASSLDRGVFAGAFF
TRBJ2-3,TRBV12-5,CASGLSGTDTQYF
TRBJ2-7,TRBV23-1,CASSLMGQSSYEQYF
TRBJ2-5,TRBV4-1,CASSQGASLGVETQYF
TRBJ1-5,TRBV28,CASSLRGTGGNQPQHF